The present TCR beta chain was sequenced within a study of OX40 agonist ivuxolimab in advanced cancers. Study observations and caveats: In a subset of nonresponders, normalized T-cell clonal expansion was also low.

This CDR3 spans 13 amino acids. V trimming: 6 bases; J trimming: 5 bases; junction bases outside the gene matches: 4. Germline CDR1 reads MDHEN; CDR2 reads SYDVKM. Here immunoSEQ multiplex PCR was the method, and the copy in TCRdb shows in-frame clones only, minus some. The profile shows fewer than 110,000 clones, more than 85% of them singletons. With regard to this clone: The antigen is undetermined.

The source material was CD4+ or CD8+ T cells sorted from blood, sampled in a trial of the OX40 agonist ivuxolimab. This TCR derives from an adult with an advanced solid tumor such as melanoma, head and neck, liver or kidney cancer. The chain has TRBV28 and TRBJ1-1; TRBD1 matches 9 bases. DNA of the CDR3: TGTGCCAGCAGGGGGACAGGGCAAACTGAAGCTTTCTTT. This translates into CASRGTGQTEAFF. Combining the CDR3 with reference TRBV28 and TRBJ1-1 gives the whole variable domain DVKVTQSSRYLVKRTGEKVFLECVQDMDHENMFWYRQDPGLGLRLIYFSYDVKMKEKGDIPEGYSVSREKKERFSLILESASTNQTSMYLCASRGTGQTEAFFGQGTRLTVV.